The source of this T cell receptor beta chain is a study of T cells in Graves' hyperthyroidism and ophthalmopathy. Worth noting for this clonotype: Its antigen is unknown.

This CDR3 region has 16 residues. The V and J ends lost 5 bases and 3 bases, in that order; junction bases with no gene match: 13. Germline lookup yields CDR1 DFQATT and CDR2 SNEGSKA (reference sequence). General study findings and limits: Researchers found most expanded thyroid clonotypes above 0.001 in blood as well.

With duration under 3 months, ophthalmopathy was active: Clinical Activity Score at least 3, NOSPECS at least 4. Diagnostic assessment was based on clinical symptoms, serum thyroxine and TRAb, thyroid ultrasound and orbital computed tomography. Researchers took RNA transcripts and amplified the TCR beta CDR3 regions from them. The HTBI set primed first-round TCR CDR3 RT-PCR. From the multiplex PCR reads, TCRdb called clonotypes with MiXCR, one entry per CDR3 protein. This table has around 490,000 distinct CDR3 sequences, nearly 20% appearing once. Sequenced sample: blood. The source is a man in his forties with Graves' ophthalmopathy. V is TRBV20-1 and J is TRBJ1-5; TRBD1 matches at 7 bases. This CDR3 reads CSAPKPGTAFNQPQHF. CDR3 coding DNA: TGCAGTGCTCCCAAGCCCGGGACAGCCTTCAATCAGCCCCAGCATTTT.